The sequence of this T cell receptor beta chain was determined in a study of T-cell memory formation after mild COVID-19. This clonotype was counted a few times. TCRdb re-called the 5' RACE reads through MiXCR, storing one row per CDR3 protein. Here the sample spans 120,000 to 150,000 distinct CDR3 sequences, around 21% being singletons. The CDR3 contains 16 residues. Losses at the gene ends were 8 bases for V and 1 base for J; bases not matched to a gene: 9. The chain recombines TRBV12-3 or TRBV12-4 with TRBJ2-2; 8 bases are a match to TRBD1. Sequenced sample: PBMCs or a T cell subset sorted from them (not recorded which). This sequence was found in an adult woman who had mild COVID-19 (a few samples of this study predate the infection). Cell type and time point are not known. CDR3 DNA sequence: TGTGCCAGCTTTTATCCTGGACAGGGGAACACCGGGGAGCTGTTTTTT. Translated: CASFYPGQGNTGELFF.